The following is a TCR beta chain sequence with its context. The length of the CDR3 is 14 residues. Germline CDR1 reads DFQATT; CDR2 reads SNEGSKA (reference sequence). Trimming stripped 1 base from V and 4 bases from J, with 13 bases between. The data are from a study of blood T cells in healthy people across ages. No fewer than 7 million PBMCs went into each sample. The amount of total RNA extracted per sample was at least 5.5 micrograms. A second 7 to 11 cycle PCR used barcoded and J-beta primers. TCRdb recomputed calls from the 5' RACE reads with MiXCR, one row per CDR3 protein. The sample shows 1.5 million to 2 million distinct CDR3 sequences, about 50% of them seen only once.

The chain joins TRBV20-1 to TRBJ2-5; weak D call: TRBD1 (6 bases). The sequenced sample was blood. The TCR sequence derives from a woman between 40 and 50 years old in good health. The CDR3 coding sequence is TGCAGTGCTAGAGCTACGACAGGTTCAGAGACCCAGTACTTC. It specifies CSARATTGSETQYF.